This is a list of T cell receptor beta chains from one sample in a study of OX40 agonist ivuxolimab in advanced cancers. Some clones are missing from TCRdb's copy, which holds only in-frame ones; the method was immunoSEQ multiplex PCR. The data contain some 99,000 clones, less than 95% of them singletons. This specimen was CD4+ or CD8+ T cells sorted from blood, taken in a trial of the OX40 agonist ivuxolimab. Source of these receptors: an adult with an advanced solid tumor such as melanoma, head and neck, liver or kidney cancer. Both conserved end residues are part of each CDR3. Each record gives: V gene, D gene, J gene, CDR3 length, clone size, CDR3 DNA, CDR3 protein. A D gene is named only where the DNA matches it firmly. Clone size is given for some rows only: seen once, a few or many times, or a class if the clone is expanded.

V: TRBV5-1; D: TRBD2; J: TRBJ2-7; length: 16; size: .; DNA: TGCGCCAGCAGTGTTTCCTTAGCGGGAGGAAACTACGAGCAGTACTTC; CDR3: CASSVSLAGGNYEQYF
V: TRBV7-2; D: .; J: TRBJ1-1; length: 13; size: .; DNA: TGTGCCAGCAGCTTAGAACCAACAGGGGAAGCTTTCTTT; CDR3: CASSLEPTGEAFF
V: TRBV19; D: TRBD1; J: TRBJ1-3; length: 14; size: .; DNA: TGTGCCAGTACCTTTACAGGGGTCGGAAACACCATATATTTT; CDR3: CASTFTGVGNTIYF
V: TRBV28; D: .; J: TRBJ1-3; length: 16; size: .; DNA: TGTGCCAGCAGTTTCGTCGTGGACCTAGCTGGAAACACCATATATTTT; CDR3: CASSFVVDLAGNTIYF
V: TRBV7-9; D: .; J: TRBJ1-2; length: 13; size: .; DNA: TGTGCCACCACTCTCGACATCTACTATGGCTACACCTTC; CDR3: CATTLDIYYGYTF
V: TRBV7-2; D: .; J: TRBJ2-1; length: 15; size: .; DNA: TGTGCCAGCAGCCGGGCCCGAAGGACCTACAATGAGCAGTTCTTC; CDR3: CASSRARRTYNEQFF
V: TRBV19; D: .; J: TRBJ2-2; length: 14; size: .; DNA: TGTGCCAGTAGTCCCCGAGGGGTCACCGGGGAGCTGTTTTTT; CDR3: CASSPRGVTGELFF
V: TRBV19; D: .; J: TRBJ2-1; length: 13; size: .; DNA: TGTGCCACCGCACTACTTGCCTACAATGAGCAGTTCTTC; CDR3: CATALLAYNEQFF
V: TRBV5-1; D: .; J: TRBJ2-2; length: 14; size: few; DNA: TGCGCCAGCAGCCCCCTGGCGTCGGCCGGGGAGCTGTTTTTT; CDR3: CASSPLASAGELFF
V: TRBV7-2; D: TRBD1; J: TRBJ2-7; length: 14; size: .; DNA: TGTGCCAGCAGCTTCCGGGACAGCACCTACGAGCAGTACTTC; CDR3: CASSFRDSTYEQYF
V: TRBV5-1; D: .; J: TRBJ1-5; length: 16; size: once; DNA: TGCGCCAGCAGCTTGGATGCAGGGTATAGCAATCAGCCCCAGCATTTT; CDR3: CASSLDAGYSNQPQHF
V: TRBV7-2; D: .; J: TRBJ2-2; length: 16; size: .; DNA: TGTGCCAGCAGCTTAGTGCAGGGAGGGGGCACCGGGGAGCTGTTTTTT; CDR3: CASSLVQGGGTGELFF
V: TRBV19; D: TRBD1; J: TRBJ1-5; length: 15; size: few; DNA: TGTGCCAGCACCTCTCGGGGACAGGGTTATCAGCCCCAGCATTTT; CDR3: CASTSRGQGYQPQHF
V: TRBV4-3; D: .; J: TRBJ1-2; length: 16; size: .; DNA: TGCGCCAGCAGCCAAGCCCGGATACCCTTTAACTATGGCTACACCTTC; CDR3: CASSQARIPFNYGYTF
V: TRBV9; D: .; J: TRBJ1-2; length: 13; size: .; DNA: TGTGCCAGCAGCGTAGGAGGGGGCTATGGCTACACCTTC; CDR3: CASSVGGGYGYTF
V: TRBV12-5; D: TRBD1; J: TRBJ2-7; length: 15; size: .; DNA: TGTGCTAGTGGTTTGAGTGGGACAGGGGCGGGCGAGCAGTACTTC; CDR3: CASGLSGTGAGEQYF
V: TRBV7-8; D: .; J: TRBJ2-3; length: 16; size: once; DNA: TGTGCCAGCAGCTTAGGAGGCTTCGAGAGGGCAGATACGCAGTATTTT; CDR3: CASSLGGFERADTQYF
V: TRBV19; D: .; J: TRBJ1-2; length: 18; size: .; DNA: TGTGCCAGTAGTATAGGGCGGCAGGAAGTACCGTTGAACTATGGCTACACCTTC; CDR3: CASSIGRQEVPLNYGYTF
V: TRBV7-2; D: TRBD2; J: TRBJ2-7; length: 15; size: .; DNA: TGTGCCAGCAGCACGACTAGCGTGAACTCCTACGAGCAGTACTTC; CDR3: CASSTTSVNSYEQYF
V: TRBV29-1; D: .; J: TRBJ2-2; length: 16; size: .; DNA: TGCAGCGTGGTACTCAGACAGGTTGTTGGCACCGGGGAGCTGTTTTTT; CDR3: CSVVLRQVVGTGELFF
V: TRBV5-4; D: .; J: TRBJ1-1; length: 15; size: .; DNA: TGTGCCAGCAGCTTGCGGGCAGCTATTAACACTGAAGCTTTCTTT; CDR3: CASSLRAAINTEAFF
V: TRBV5-4; D: TRBD1; J: TRBJ1-1; length: 16; size: .; DNA: TGTGCCAGCAGCCGTGCAGGGGGCCCTTCAGTCACTGAAGCTTTCTTT; CDR3: CASSRAGGPSVTEAFF
V: TRBV30; D: TRBD2; J: TRBJ2-1; length: 13; size: once; DNA: TGTGCCTGGACCGGGACTAGCGGGAGTATGGAGTTCTTC; CDR3: CAWTGTSGSMEFF
V: TRBV6-4; D: .; J: TRBJ1-2; length: 15; size: once; DNA: TGTGCCAGCAGTGACTCAGTTCGGGGCAGGGTGGACTACACCTTC; CDR3: CASSDSVRGRVDYTF
V: TRBV28; D: TRBD1; J: TRBJ2-2; length: 17; size: .; DNA: TGTGCCAGCAGAGTACAGGGGTTTAGGGCGAACACCGGGGAGCTGTTTTTT; CDR3: CASRVQGFRANTGELFF
V: TRBV12-2; D: .; J: TRBJ2-7; length: 12; size: .; DNA: TGTGCAAGTCGCCCCCTGTACTACGAGCAGTACTTC; CDR3: CASRPLYYEQYF
V: TRBV19; D: .; J: TRBJ1-1; length: 21; size: .; DNA: TGTGCCAGTAGTATATTGGTACCGGGTAGGGGATTCCAAATAGAGAACACTGAAGCTTTCTTT; CDR3: CASSILVPGRGFQIENTEAFF
V: TRBV2; D: TRBD2; J: TRBJ2-7; length: 15; size: few; DNA: TGTGCCAGCGAACCTGTAGCGGGAGCCCCCGGCGAGCAGTACTTC; CDR3: CASEPVAGAPGEQYF
V: TRBV28; D: .; J: TRBJ2-7; length: 13; size: .; DNA: TGTGCCAGCAGGAACTCAGGGTCCTACGAGCAGTACTTC; CDR3: CASRNSGSYEQYF
V: TRBV5-1; D: .; J: TRBJ1-1; length: 13; size: .; DNA: TGCGCCAGCAGGGCAGGAGGAAACACTGAAGCTTTCTTT; CDR3: CASRAGGNTEAFF
V: TRBV18; D: TRBD2; J: TRBJ2-7; length: 17; size: .; DNA: TGTGCCAGCTCACCCTTACCGACTACTAGCGGGAGCTACGAGCAGTACTTC; CDR3: CASSPLPTTSGSYEQYF
V: TRBV25-1; D: .; J: TRBJ2-2; length: 17; size: .; DNA: TGTGCCAGCAGGAACCCGTCCGGGACTCTCAACACCGGGGAGCTGTTTTTT; CDR3: CASRNPSGTLNTGELFF
V: TRBV6-1; D: .; J: TRBJ1-2; length: 13; size: .; DNA: TGTGCCAGCAGTGGGGGGTCGAACTATGGCTACACCTTC; CDR3: CASSGGSNYGYTF
V: TRBV5-4; D: .; J: TRBJ2-5; length: 17; size: .; DNA: TGTGCCAGCAGCTTGGTGGAGTTGGGACAGCACGGCCGGGAGCAGTACTTC; CDR3: CASSLVELGQHGREQYF
V: TRBV19; D: .; J: TRBJ2-6; length: 14; size: .; DNA: TGTGCCAGTAGTAGCATCTCTGGGGCCAACGTCCTGACTTTC; CDR3: CASSSISGANVLTF
V: TRBV19; D: TRBD1; J: TRBJ1-6; length: 14; size: .; DNA: TGTGCCAGTAGCCGGGACAGGTATAATTCACCCCTCCACTTT; CDR3: CASSRDRYNSPLHF
V: TRBV9; D: .; J: TRBJ2-2; length: 16; size: .; DNA: TGTGCCAGCACATTTGGACCCGGACAGTACGACGGGGAGCTGTTTTTT; CDR3: CASTFGPGQYDGELFF
V: TRBV6-1; D: .; J: TRBJ2-4; length: 14; size: .; DNA: TGTGCCAGCAAATTTCGGGATCCTGGGGACATTCAGTACTTC; CDR3: CASKFRDPGDIQYF
V: TRBV18; D: .; J: TRBJ2-5; length: 13; size: .; DNA: TGTGCCAGCTCACCAGAGTATGGGGAGACCCAGTACTTC; CDR3: CASSPEYGETQYF
V: TRBV5-8; D: .; J: TRBJ1-4; length: 16; size: .; DNA: TGTGCCAGCAGCTCGGGGTTATCCTCCACTAATGAAAAACTGTTTTTT; CDR3: CASSSGLSSTNEKLFF
V: TRBV5-1; D: .; J: TRBJ2-5; length: 14; size: .; DNA: TGCGCCAGCAGCTTGGACCGGGAACAAGAGACCCAGTACTTC; CDR3: CASSLDREQETQYF
V: TRBV4-1; D: .; J: TRBJ1-5; length: 16; size: .; DNA: TGCGCCAGCAGCCAAGATTCTTGGGGGCTAGGTCAGCCCCAGCATTTT; CDR3: CASSQDSWGLGQPQHF
V: TRBV7-3; D: .; J: TRBJ2-4; length: 15; size: .; DNA: TGTGCCAGCAGCTCCCAAGGGCTAGCCAAAAACATTCAGTACTTC; CDR3: CASSSQGLAKNIQYF